One sample yielded the 23 T cell receptor beta chains listed below, sequenced in a study of cytomegalovirus exposure and HLA in healthy donors. Both 60 Vbeta primers and 13 Jbeta primers went into the PCR. Measured with immunoSEQ multiplex PCR; TCRdb has only the in-frame clones, and not every one. Of 150,000 to 200,000 clones listed, roughly four fifths are singletons. The sample comprised PBMCs. The receptors were sampled from a man between 45 and 60 years old in good health and CMV-seropositive.

Worth noting for this clone: A junction end diverges from the germline sequence, so it may reflect a read error. The chain links TRBV7-9 to TRBJ2-5, with 11 bases fitting TRBD2. The end of the DNA is better explained by TRBJ2-7, so the J call may be wrong. CDR1 is SEHNR, CDR2 FQNEAQ, per germline (reference sequence). The CDR3 consists of 15 residues. CDR3 DNA: TGTGCCAGCAGCCTAGCGGGAGGACCACTTTACGAGCAGTACTTC. Amino acids: CASSLAGGPLYEQYF.

CDR3 in amino acids: CASSPERGGGSDTQYF. As DNA, the CDR3 is TGTGCCAGCAGCCCAGAGCGGGGGGGCGGGTCAGATACGCAGTATTTT. V gene TRBV14 combines with J gene TRBJ2-3; 10 nucleotides line up with TRBD2. V gave up 4 bases and J gave up 4 bases; unmatched junction bases: 8. CDR1 is SGHDN, CDR2 FVKESK, per germline. The CDR3 loop spans 16 amino acids.

This clone was observed a handful of times. V usage is TRBV19 and J usage is TRBJ1-5; D unresolved. Trimming took 4 bases from V and 1 from J, leaving 8 bases between them. The CDR3 spans 14 residues. CDR1 is LNHDA and CDR2 is SQIVND in the germline V gene (reference sequence). This CDR3 is CASSKEGSNQPQHF. The CDR3 DNA is TGTGCCAGTAGTAAGGAGGGAAGCAATCAGCCCCAGCATTTT.

This chain joins TRBV7-9 and TRBJ1-1, with 10 bases identical to TRBD1. V trimming: 0 bases; J trimming: 3 bases; junction bases outside the gene matches: 4. This CDR3 has 16 amino acids. CDR1 and CDR2 from the germline V gene are SEHNR and FQNEAQ (reference sequence). The CDR3 DNA is TGTGCCAGCAGCTTAGCGTATGGGACAGGGGACACTGAAGCTTTCTTT. It is translated as CASSLAYGTGDTEAFF.

The chain joins TRBV5-4 to TRBJ1-4; a possible D gene is TRBD1 (6 bases). The CDR3 spans 14 residues. V was shortened by 4 bases and J by 2 bases, with 9 bases between the two germline ends. Germline V gene sequence: CDR1 SGHNT, CDR2 YYREEE (reference sequence). CDR3 nucleotides: TGTGCCAGCAGCATCACAGGGACTAATGAAAAACTGTTTTTT. Residues: CASSITGTNEKLFF.

This clone was counted once. This chain joins TRBV27 and TRBJ2-3; 9 bases match TRBD1. The CDR3 is made up of 15 amino acids. CDR1 is MNHEY and CDR2 is SMNVEV in the germline V gene (reference sequence). The V gene end was trimmed by 3 bases and the J gene end by 3 bases; junction bases not matched to a gene: 4. This CDR3 reads CASSFRDRATDTQYF. In DNA, the CDR3 is TGTGCCAGCAGTTTCCGGGACAGGGCAACAGATACGCAGTATTTT.

In nucleotides, the CDR3 is TGTGCCAGCAGCCGGACAGGGGGGCAAGAGACCCAGTACTTC. Translation gives CASSRTGGQETQYF. V usage is TRBV9 and J usage is TRBJ2-5; 10 bases align to TRBD1. Germline V CDR1 and CDR2: SGDLS, YYNGEE. The length of the CDR3 is 14 residues. Trimming at V came to 4 bases and at J to 2 bases, leaving 2 bases not matched to a gene.

CDR3 nucleotides: TGTGCCAGCAGCTTAACAGGCCTCGCTGAAGCTTTCTTT. Translation gives CASSLTGLAEAFF. The chain combines TRBV11-3 with TRBJ1-1; a possible D gene is TRBD1 (5 bases). Germline V lookup: CDR1 SGHNT, CDR2 YENEEA. The CDR3 totals 13 residues. V lost 2 bases to trimming and J lost 6 bases, with 10 bases between them. Supplemented by reference TRBV11-3 and TRBJ1-1, the full variable domain reads EAGVVQSPRYKIIEKKQPVAFWCNPISGHNTLYWYLQNLGQGPELLIRYENEEAVDDSQLPKDRFSAERLKGVDSTLKIQPAELGDSAVYLCASSLTGLAEAFFGQGTRLTVV.

The chain couples TRBV28 to TRBJ2-3, with a weak D call TRBD2 (5 bases). The germline V and J ends were trimmed by 2 bases and 6 bases, with 15 bases remaining between them. The CDR3 runs 15 residues. Germline CDR1 reads MDHEN; CDR2 reads SYDVKM. The CDR3 DNA follows: TGTGCCAGCAGTTTACCGGGGTTGGGTTGGGATACGCAGTATTTT. Protein product: CASSLPGLGWDTQYF. Filled out from reference TRBV28 and TRBJ2-3, the complete variable domain reads DVKVTQSSRYLVKRTGEKVFLECVQDMDHENMFWYRQDPGLGLRLIYFSYDVKMKEKGDIPEGYSVSREKKERFSLILESASTNQTSMYLCASSLPGLGWDTQYFGPGTRLTVL.

The V call is TRBV28, the J call TRBJ1-1; the match to TRBD1 covers 8 bases. V gave up 4 bases and J gave up 1 base; unmatched junction bases: 8. This CDR3 has 16 amino acids. Germline V gene sequence: CDR1 MDHEN, CDR2 SYDVKM. CDR3 sequence: CASSSRTGTRNTEAFF. CDR3 DNA sequence: TGTGCCAGCAGTTCACGGACAGGGACGAGGAACACTGAAGCTTTCTTT.

This clone was counted a single time. The chain is built from TRBV28 and TRBJ1-5; D unclear. The CDR3 covers 13 residues. In germline, CDR1 is MDHEN, CDR2 SYDVKM. V gave up 5 bases and J gave up 0 bases, with 5 bases separating them. CDR3 protein: CASSPLSNQPQHF. The DNA of the CDR3 is TGTGCCAGCAGTCCCCTTAGCAATCAGCCCCAGCATTTT.

The chain links TRBV6-4 to TRBJ2-1, with 15 bases aligning to TRBD2. CDR3 length: 18 residues. V shed 3 bases, J shed 4 bases, and the junction held 7 bases outside the gene matches. Germline values: CDR1 MRHNA, CDR2 SNTAGT. This CDR3 is CASSEPGLAGGPYNEQFF. DNA for the CDR3: TGTGCCAGCAGTGAACCGGGACTAGCGGGAGGCCCGTACAATGAGCAGTTCTTC.

This chain joins TRBV11-3 and TRBJ2-1; 7 bases are a match to TRBD2. The junction had 2 bases not matched to a gene; V was cut back by 5 bases and J by 4 bases. This CDR3 comprises 13 residues. Germline loops: CDR1 SGHNT, CDR2 YENEEA. CDR3 amino acids: CASSPAGYNEQFF. As DNA, the CDR3 is TGTGCCAGCAGCCCAGCGGGGTACAATGAGCAGTTCTTC.

This chain connects TRBV27 to TRBJ1-2; D is uncertain. V lost 6 bases to trimming and J lost 4 bases, with 18 bases between them. This CDR3 has 15 amino acids. CDR1 is MNHEY, CDR2 SMNVEV, per germline (reference sequence). The DNA of the CDR3 is TGTGCCAGCAGACTAGACGTTAAGGGTCCCTATGGCTACACCTTC. Translated: CASRLDVKGPYGYTF.

This chain connects TRBV11-1 to TRBJ2-7; 8 bases match TRBD1. V dropped 5 bases and J dropped 1; count of bases not matched to a gene: 4. The CDR3 loop spans 14 amino acids. From germline, CDR1 is SGHAT and CDR2 FQDESV (reference sequence). The CDR3 loop reads CASSQRTGSYEQYF. The CDR3 DNA sequence: TGTGCCAGCAGCCAAAGGACAGGGTCCTACGAGCAGTACTTC.

This clone has a handful of counts. This chain uses TRBV6-1 with TRBJ1-4; possibly TRBD1 for D (5 bases). Germline V CDR1 and CDR2: MNHNS, SASEGT. Trimming took 2 bases from V and 4 from J, leaving 11 bases between them. The CDR3 is made up of 15 amino acids. CDR3 nucleotides: TGTGCCAGCAGTGAAAGGGGCGGGGGTAATGAAAAACTGTTTTTT. Encoded protein: CASSERGGGNEKLFF.

The V gene is TRBV9, the J gene TRBJ2-2; 7 bases line up with TRBD2. The germline V gene has CDR1 SGDLS and CDR2 YYNGEE. The length of the CDR3 is 15 residues. With V trimmed by 3 bases and J by 1 base, 3 bases remained unmatched. The CDR3 coding sequence is TGTGCCAGCAGCGAGGCTAGCGGGAACACCGGGGAGCTGTTTTTT. Encoded protein: CASSEASGNTGELFF.

The chain combines TRBV28 with TRBJ1-2; unclear D gene. Deletions cut 6 bases from V and 1 base from J, with 15 bases between. CDR1 MDHEN and CDR2 SYDVKM come from the germline V gene. The CDR3 is 15 amino acids. The DNA for the CDR3 is TGTGCCAGCAGGGTCCTCTTGGCCTTTAACTATGGCTACACCTTC. Translation: CASRVLLAFNYGYTF.

Only one count was recorded for this clone. V gene TRBV30 combines with J gene TRBJ1-2, with D possibly being TRBD1 (6 bases). CDR1 and CDR2 from the germline V gene are GTSNPN and SVGIG (reference sequence). Trimming stripped 6 bases from V and 5 bases from J, with 13 bases between. The CDR3 runs to 12 residues. Here the CDR3 reads CACFDRTYGYTF. CDR3 nucleotide sequence: TGTGCCTGCTTCGACAGGACTTATGGCTACACCTTC.

The rearrangement uses TRBV27 and TRBJ2-2; 15 positions match TRBD2. Unmatched junction bases numbered 14, after V lost 2 bases and J lost 7 bases. The CDR3 covers 20 residues. The V gene's germline CDR1 is MNHEY and CDR2 SMNVEV (reference sequence). The CDR3 is CASSLIPPGLAGGVGGELFF. The CDR3 nucleotides read TGTGCCAGCAGTTTAATCCCCCCGGGACTAGCGGGAGGTGTCGGCGGGGAGCTGTTTTTT.

The gene calls are TRBV19 and TRBJ2-3, with TRBD2 matching over 11 bases. V dropped 5 bases and J dropped 3; count of bases not matched to a gene: 10. This CDR3 region has 17 residues. Germline assignment: CDR1 LNHDA and CDR2 SQIVND (reference sequence). The CDR3 sequence is CASSVGTSGRGTDTQYF. CDR3 in DNA: TGTGCCAGTAGTGTCGGGACTAGCGGACGGGGGACAGATACGCAGTATTTT. The variable domain in full, with the rest retrieved from reference TRBV19 and TRBJ2-3, is DGGITQSPKYLFRKEGQNVTLSCEQNLNHDAMYWYRQDPGQGLRLIYYSQIVNDFQKGDIAEGYSVSREKKESFPLTVTSAQKNPTAFYLCASSVGTSGRGTDTQYFGPGTRLTVL.

In this sample, this clone turned up once. The chain has TRBV30 and TRBJ2-2; no firm D call. The ends were cut back, 0 bases at V and 6 bases at J, with 11 bases in the middle. Germline assignment: CDR1 GTSNPN and CDR2 SVGIG (reference sequence). CDR3 length equals 14 residues. The CDR3 is CAWSVEFSAGELFF. CDR3 DNA: TGTGCCTGGAGTGTAGAGTTTTCGGCCGGGGAGCTGTTTTTT.

The V gene is TRBV6-5, the J gene TRBJ1-1; tentatively, D is TRBD1 (6 bases). The CDR3 is made up of 13 amino acids. Germline values: CDR1 MNHEY, CDR2 SVGAGI. V was pared by 8 bases and J by 6 bases, with 16 bases between. The CDR3: CASHRVGAAEAFF. CDR3 nucleotide sequence: TGTGCCAGCCACCGGGTGGGGGCCGCTGAAGCTTTCTTT.